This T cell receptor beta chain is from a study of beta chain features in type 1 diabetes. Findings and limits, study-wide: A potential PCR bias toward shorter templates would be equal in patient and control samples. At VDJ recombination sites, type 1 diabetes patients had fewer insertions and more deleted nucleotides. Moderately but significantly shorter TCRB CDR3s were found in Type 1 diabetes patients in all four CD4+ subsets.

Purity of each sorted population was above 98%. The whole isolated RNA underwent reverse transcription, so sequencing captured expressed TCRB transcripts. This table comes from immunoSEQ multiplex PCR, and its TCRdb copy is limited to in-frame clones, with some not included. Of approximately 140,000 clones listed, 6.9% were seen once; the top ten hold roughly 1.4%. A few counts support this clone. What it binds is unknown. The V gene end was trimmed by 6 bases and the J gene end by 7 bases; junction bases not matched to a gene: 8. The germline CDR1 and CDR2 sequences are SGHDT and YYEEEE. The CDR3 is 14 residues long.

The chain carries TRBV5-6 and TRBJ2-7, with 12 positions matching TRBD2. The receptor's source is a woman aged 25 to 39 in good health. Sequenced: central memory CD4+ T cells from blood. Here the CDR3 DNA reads TGTGCCAGCACCTCGAGACTAGCGGGAGAAGAGCAGTACTTC. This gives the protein CASTSRLAGEEQYF.